The 13 T cell receptor beta chains below were found in one sample sequenced in a study of blood T cells in healthy people across ages. PCR was performed a second time for roughly 7 to 12 cycles using a sample-barcoded 5' primer and a J-beta primer mix. TCRdb fed the 5' RACE reads into MiXCR, producing one record per CDR3 protein. The repertoire has some 900,000 distinct CDR3 sequences, 25% to 35% of them found once; the top ten carry 17%. The sample taken for sequencing was blood. These TCRs come from a woman older than 75 in good health.

This sequence joins TRBV7-2 and TRBJ2-1, with 8 bases aligning to TRBD2. The CDR3 sequence is 13 residues long. The germline CDR1 and CDR2 sequences are SGHTA and FQGNSA. Losses at the gene ends were 5 bases for V and 12 bases for J; bases not matched to a gene: 9. CDR3 nucleotides: TGTGCCAGCAGCCACGGGACCGGGGGGGGGCAGTTCTTC. It specifies CASSHGTGGGQFF.

With regard to this clonotype: A read error may produce the germline difference seen at one junction end. The chain combines TRBV11-3 with TRBJ1-1; maybe TRBD1 (5 bases). The CDR3 covers 15 residues. CDR1 and CDR2 (germline): SGHNT, YENEEA. CDR3 DNA sequence: TGTGCCAGCAGCGTAGATTTTCCCAGGACAATTGAAGCTTTCTTT. Its protein product is CASSVDFPRTIEAFF.

This clonotype was picked up many times. The chain is built from TRBV12-3 or TRBV12-4 and TRBJ2-1; D is unresolved. Trimming pared 7 bases from V and 8 bases from J, leaving 9 bases between. This CDR3 spans 11 amino acids. CDR3 residues: CASTPSYEQFF. In DNA form, the CDR3 reads TGTGCCAGCACCCCTTCCTATGAGCAGTTCTTC.

In this sample, this clonotype turned up a few times. Given a much more abundant clone one base away, this may be a read error. The chain combines TRBV29-1 with TRBJ2-1; 10 nucleotides line up with TRBD1. Germline trimming cut 6 bases from V and 13 bases from J; bases unmatched to any gene: 12. The CDR3 contains 13 residues. CDR1 SQVTM and CDR2 ANQGSEA come from the germline V gene. The CDR3 protein is CSVRQGAGETQFF. The CDR3 nucleotides are TGCAGCGTAAGACAGGGGGCTGGGGAGACCCAGTTCTTC.

Details on this clonotype: This clone may be a read error of a much larger clone one base away. The chain carries TRBV3-1 and TRBJ2-7; TRBD1 matches at 8 bases. CDR3 length: 16 residues. The germline CDR1 and CDR2 sequences are LGHDT and YNNKEL (reference sequence). With 0 bases clipped from V and 12 bases from J, the junction kept 16 bases outside the gene matches. CDR3 region: CASSQDSSQGANIRYF. CDR3 DNA sequence: TGTGCCAGCAGCCAAGACAGTAGCCAGGGGGCTAACATTCGGTACTTC.

In regard to this clonotype: The junction shows a germline mismatch at one end, possibly a read error. The chain combines TRBV7-2 with TRBJ2-5; D is ambiguous. The CDR3 totals 12 residues. Germline V gene sequence: CDR1 SGHTA, CDR2 FQGNSA. The CDR3 DNA follows: TGTACCAGCAGCGACCGATACAATGAGCAGTACTTT. As protein: CTSSDRYNEQYF. The variable domain in full, with the rest retrieved from reference TRBV7-2 and TRBJ2-5, is GAGVSQSPSNKVTEKGKDVELRCDPISGHTALYWYRQSLGQGLEFLIYFQGNSAPDKSGLPSDRFSAERTGGSVSTLTIQRTQQEDSAVYLCTSSDRYNEQYFGPGTRLLVL.

This clonotype was detected only a few times. The rearrangement joins TRBV5-8 to TRBJ1-5, with 8 bases aligning to TRBD1. Per the germline V gene, CDR1 is SGHTS and CDR2 is YDEGEE. The CDR3 is 15 amino acids. V lost 4 bases to trimming and J lost 3 bases; unmatched junction nucleotides: 6. The CDR3 DNA is TGTGCCAGCAGCCCGGGACAGGCCTTCAATCAGCCCCAGCATTTT. Residues: CASSPGQAFNQPQHF.

This clonotype was observed a handful of times. A much larger clone lies a single base off, so this may be a read error. The J gene is TRBJ1-2, the V gene TRBV3-1, with 10 bases identical to TRBD1. The CDR3 sequence is 14 residues long. The junction had 5 bases not matched to a gene; V was cut back by 5 bases and J by 5 bases. Per the germline V gene, CDR1 is LGHDT and CDR2 is YNNKEL (reference sequence). CDR3 DNA: TGTGCCAGCAGCGCGGACAGGGGGAGTTATGGCTACACCTTC. Protein sequence: CASSADRGSYGYTF. Full variable domain (rest looked up from reference TRBV3-1 and TRBJ1-2): DTAVSQTPKYLVTQMGNDKSIKCEQNLGHDTMYWYKQDSKKFLKIMFSYNNKELIINETVPNRFSPKSPDKAHLNLHINSLELGDSAVYFCASSADRGSYGYTFGSGTRLTVV.

This clonotype was seen ten or more times. The rearrangement uses TRBV12-3 or TRBV12-4 and TRBJ1-6, with D possibly TRBD1 on 5 matching bases. The V end was cut by 1 base, the J end by 15 bases, with 10 bases between. This CDR3 contains 12 residues. This CDR3 reads CASSLDRRLLHF. CDR3 coding DNA: TGTGCCAGCAGTTTAGACAGGAGACTCCTCCACTTT.

This clonotype has ten or more counts. The chain links TRBV3-1 to TRBJ1-2; the D is unclear. The CDR3 loop spans 14 amino acids. Germline CDR1 reads LGHDT; CDR2 reads YNNKEL (reference sequence). The germline V and J ends were trimmed by 2 bases and 1 base, with 8 bases remaining between them. The CDR3 DNA sequence: TGTGCCAGCAGCCAAAGGCACAGTAACTATGGCTACACCTTC. Translating it yields CASSQRHSNYGYTF. Full variable domain (remainder filled in from reference TRBV3-1 and TRBJ1-2): DTAVSQTPKYLVTQMGNDKSIKCEQNLGHDTMYWYKQDSKKFLKIMFSYNNKELIINETVPNRFSPKSPDKAHLNLHINSLELGDSAVYFCASSQRHSNYGYTFGSGTRLTVV.

This clonotype has only one observation. An end of the junction does not agree with germline; a read error may underlie this. The chain combines TRBV27 with TRBJ1-2; D gene ambiguous. The CDR3 covers 14 residues. Germline CDR1 is MNHEY and CDR2 is SMNVEV (reference sequence). The CDR3 reads CASRLSGHGNGYTF. The CDR3 DNA reads TGTGCCAGCAGGTTATCGGGTCACGGGAATGGCTACACCTTC.

This clonotype was counted many times. The chain has TRBV6-2 or TRBV6-3 and TRBJ2-1; 9 bases align to TRBD1. This CDR3 spans 15 amino acids. CDR1 MNHEY and CDR2 SVGEGT come from the germline V gene. J was trimmed by 9 bases and V by 6 bases; bases with no gene match: 12. CDR3 protein: CASSPGTGSVSEQFF. CDR3 in DNA: TGTGCCAGCAGCCCCGGGACAGGGTCAGTGAGTGAGCAGTTCTTC.

This clonotype was detected a few times. A much larger clone is a single base away; this may be a read error. The chain is built from TRBV12-3 or TRBV12-4 and TRBJ2-7; 10 bases map to TRBD2. The CDR3 runs 17 residues. V shed 4 bases, J shed 7 bases, and the junction held 16 bases outside the gene matches. CDR3 amino acids: CASSSRAGLAAYNEQYF. Written as DNA, the CDR3 is TGTGCCAGCAGTTCCCGGGCAGGACTAGCGGCTTACAATGAGCAGTACTTC.